This TCR beta chain stems from a study of tumor-infiltrating lymphocytes in primary liver carcinoma. On the study more broadly: Aged between 30 and 69 years, the patients were men and women.

Using a constant-region primer together with ProtoScript II reverse transcriptase, TCR beta cDNA was made from about 500 ng of total RNA. Nested multiplex PCR, run for three rounds with slightly modified ARM-PCR, yielded TCR beta libraries. The study ran its first two PCR rounds for nine to ten cycles each, using TRBV1-TRBV30 forward primers and a C-beta reverse primer. TCRdb recomputed calls from the multiplex PCR reads with MiXCR, one row per CDR3 protein. The table shows about 37,000 distinct CDR3 sequences, with roughly 80% occurring only once. Notes on this clonotype: Its antigen remains unknown. One end of the junction fails to match germline, which may point to a read error.

The CDR3 runs 18 residues. CDR1 is SGHDT, CDR2 YYEEEE, per germline. Findings of the study overall: Tumor specimens were characterized by a significantly higher top-250-clone fraction than blood (p = 0.039).

RNA and DNA were co-extracted from about 20-30 mg of unsorted bulk tissue. This receptor was obtained from a man aged 40-50 years with primary liver carcinoma and hepatitis B virus infection. The chain combines TRBV5-6 with TRBJ2-1, with 10 bases that match TRBD2. Sequenced input: tumor-adjacent normal liver tissue. The DNA of the CDR3 is TGTGCCAACAGCTTTGGGCTAGCGGGAGTCAGCTCCTACGATGAGCGGTTCTTC. It is translated as CANSFGLAGVSSYDERFF.